This entry features one TCR beta chain sequence. The V gene lost 0 bases and the J gene lost 2 bases, with 20 bases spanning the gap. The length of the CDR3 is 19 residues. Random hexamers primed reverse transcription of roughly 0.45 to 1 ug RNA. TCRdb itself ran the immunoSEQ multiplex PCR reads through MiXCR, one entry per CDR3 protein. The table has under 110,000 distinct CDR3 sequences, approximately 93% seen once. This record comes from a study of CD8 T cells in Susac syndrome. At the level of the study: Susac syndrome patients were untreated, on corticosteroids with some adding intravenous immunoglobulin, or on intravenous immunoglobulin only.

The J gene is TRBJ1-5, the V gene TRBV23-1; no reliable D call. TRBV23-1 is labeled an ORF, and its function is uncertain. This sequence originates from a human donor with Susac syndrome. Sequencing was performed on CD8+ T cells from PBMCs. The CDR3 region is CASSQSLWTPLWGNQPQHF. CDR3 bases: TGCGCCAGCAGTCAATCGCTCTGGACCCCCCTTTGGGGCAATCAGCCCCAGCATTTT.